These 25 T cell receptor beta chains originate from one sample sequenced in a study of blood T cell repertoires in COVID-19. This table comes from immunoSEQ multiplex PCR, and its TCRdb copy is limited to in-frame clones, with some not included. The sample carries 250,000 to 300,000 clones, 70% to 90% recorded once. The sample consisted of peripheral blood. All receptors come from a woman aged 25 to 39 with acute or convalescent COVID-19.

The V call is TRBV2, the J call TRBJ1-2, with TRBD1 matching over 7 bases. The germline V gene has CDR1 SNHLY and CDR2 FYNNEI. This CDR3 spans 14 amino acids. Trimming removed 5 bases from V and 8 bases from J; junction bases left unmatched: 11. The DNA of the CDR3 is TGTGCCAGCAGTCCGGACAGGCGTAACGGCGGCTACACCTTC. Residues: CASSPDRRNGGYTF.

V usage is TRBV3-1 (or the pseudogene TRBV3-2) and J usage is TRBJ2-1, with D perhaps TRBD2 (7 bases). V was clipped by 4 bases and J by 14 bases, with 27 bases between them. This CDR3 has 16 amino acids. The V gene's germline CDR1 is LGHDT and CDR2 YNNKEL (reference sequence). CDR3 sequence: CASSPLKRVTRGAEFF. The CDR3 DNA follows: TGTGCCAGCAGCCCCCTTAAGAGGGTAACACGGGGGGCGGAGTTCTTC.

The chain uses TRBV11-1 and TRBJ2-7; 14 bases are a match to TRBD2. This CDR3 comprises 15 residues. Per germline, CDR1 SGHAT and CDR2 FQDESV (reference sequence). The junction had 10 bases not matched to a gene; V was cut back by 8 bases and J by 7 bases. The CDR3 spells CASRTGLAGVGEQYF. In DNA, the CDR3 is TGTGCCAGCCGAACGGGACTAGCGGGAGTTGGGGAGCAGTACTTC.

The CDR3 loop is CASSSKGLAGYNEQFF. The CDR3 DNA sequence: TGTGCCAGCAGCTCAAAGGGTCTAGCGGGTTACAATGAGCAGTTCTTC. The rearrangement links TRBV11-3 to TRBJ2-1; 8 nucleotides align to TRBD2. The ends lost 4 bases at V and 4 bases at J; junction bases unmatched: 9. CDR3 length equals 16 residues. Germline lookup yields CDR1 SGHNT and CDR2 YENEEA.

The rearrangement links TRBV9 to TRBJ1-2; 8 nucleotides align to TRBD1. This CDR3 has 15 amino acids. Germline CDR1 SGDLS, CDR2 YYNGEE. V lost 4 bases and J lost 4; bases outside the gene matches: 9. CDR3 in amino acids: CASSTQPGTGYGYTF. CDR3 coding DNA: TGTGCCAGCAGCACTCAACCGGGGACAGGCTATGGCTACACCTTC.

The chain combines TRBV5-4 with TRBJ1-1; D is possibly TRBD1 (5 bases). V gave up 0 bases and J gave up 0 bases, with 12 bases separating them. Germline values: CDR1 SGHNT, CDR2 YYREEE (reference sequence). The CDR3 length is 16 residues. The CDR3 region is CASSLGLGVLNTEAFF. CDR3 coding DNA: TGTGCCAGCAGCTTGGGGTTAGGGGTCTTGAACACTGAAGCTTTCTTT.

The J gene is TRBJ2-1, the V gene TRBV2, with TRBD2 matching 10 bases. The length of the CDR3 is 14 residues. V lost 8 bases and J lost 5; bases outside the gene matches: 6. Germline V gives CDR1 SNHLY, CDR2 FYNNEI. The CDR3 nucleotides read TGTGCCAGCCAAGGACTAGCGGTTAACAATGAGCAGTTCTTC. This codes for CASQGLAVNNEQFF.

The rearrangement uses TRBV27 and TRBJ2-5; D is perhaps TRBD2 (5 bases). Germline-derived CDR1 and CDR2 are MNHEY and SMNVEV (reference sequence). Trimming removed 2 bases at V and 2 bases at J, with 9 bases between. The CDR3 has 14 amino acids. This CDR3 reads CASSLSLAQETQYF. The CDR3 nucleotides read TGTGCCAGCAGTTTAAGTCTAGCTCAAGAGACCCAGTACTTC.

The rearrangement uses TRBV7-3 and TRBJ1-2; tentatively, D is TRBD1 (5 bases). V shed 3 bases and J shed 2 bases, with 7 bases lying between them. This CDR3 is built from 13 residues. In germline, CDR1 is SGHTA, CDR2 FQGTGA. CDR3 residues: CASSFGGNYGYTF. The CDR3 DNA follows: TGTGCCAGCAGCTTCGGGGGAAACTATGGCTACACCTTC.

The rearrangement joins TRBV6-2 or TRBV6-3 to TRBJ1-5, with D unresolved. V gave up 0 bases and J gave up 10 bases, with 13 bases separating them. Germline CDR1 MNHEY, CDR2 SVGEGT. The CDR3 is 14 residues long. The DNA for the CDR3 is TGTGCCAGCAGTTACTCGATAGCCCGGGTTCCCCAGCATTTT. This encodes CASSYSIARVPQHF.

The chain links TRBV4-3 to TRBJ2-3; D unresolved. Germline values: CDR1 LGHNA, CDR2 YSLEER. V was clipped by 0 bases and J by 1 base, with 11 bases between them. The length of the CDR3 is 16 residues. The CDR3 region has the DNA TGCGCCAGCAGCCAAGACTCTTCCTCGGGCACAGATACGCAGTATTTT. This translates into CASSQDSSSGTDTQYF.

The gene calls are TRBV19 and TRBJ2-2; perhaps TRBD2 as D (5 bases). This CDR3 contains 15 residues. Trimming shortened V by 5 bases and J by 1 base, and 11 bases separated the two germline ends. Per germline, CDR1 LNHDA and CDR2 SQIVND (reference sequence). CDR3 in DNA: TGTGCCAGTAGTCTCAGCGGACTGAACACCGGGGAGCTGTTTTTT. It encodes CASSLSGLNTGELFF. Full variable domain (rest looked up from reference TRBV19 and TRBJ2-2): DGGITQSPKYLFRKEGQNVTLSCEQNLNHDAMYWYRQDPGQGLRLIYYSQIVNDFQKGDIAEGYSVSREKKESFPLTVTSAQKNPTAFYLCASSLSGLNTGELFFGEGSRLTVL.

The chain carries TRBV27 and TRBJ2-7; D may be TRBD1 (6 bases). From germline, CDR1 is MNHEY and CDR2 SMNVEV (reference sequence). The ends were cut back, 6 bases at V and 0 bases at J, with 15 bases in the middle. The CDR3 is made up of 15 amino acids. CDR3 residues: CASRKNRDGSYEQYF. The CDR3 DNA sequence: TGTGCCAGCAGGAAGAACAGGGATGGCTCCTACGAGCAGTACTTC.

The rearrangement links TRBV14 to TRBJ2-7; 10 bases match TRBD2. The CDR3 covers 16 residues. Unmatched junction bases numbered 8, after V lost 4 bases and J lost 2 bases. Germline-derived CDR1 and CDR2 are SGHDN and FVKESK. The chain's CDR3 is CASSPGISGRTYEQYF. The CDR3 nucleotides read TGTGCCAGCAGCCCGGGAATTAGCGGGAGGACCTACGAGCAGTACTTC.

The rearrangement uses TRBV4-2 and TRBJ2-4; D may be TRBD2 (6 bases). This CDR3 spans 14 amino acids. The germline V gene has CDR1 LGHNA and CDR2 YNFKEQ. The V gene lost 3 bases and the J gene lost 7 bases, with 13 bases spanning the gap. Written as DNA, the CDR3 is TGTGCCAGCAGCCATACTGGGGACTCGAACATTCAGTACTTC. Translating it yields CASSHTGDSNIQYF.

This sequence joins TRBV2 and TRBJ1-2; possible D gene TRBD1, 5 bases. Germline lookup yields CDR1 SNHLY and CDR2 FYNNEI. The CDR3 is 14 amino acids. V lost 7 bases, J lost 2 bases, and 14 bases lay in between. The CDR3 bases are TGTGCCAGCACGGCCCAGACAGTCAACTATGGCTACACCTTC. The encoded protein is CASTAQTVNYGYTF.

V gene TRBV7-2 combines with J gene TRBJ2-2, with 7 positions matching TRBD2. Per the germline V gene, CDR1 is SGHTA and CDR2 is FQGNSA. Trimming took 5 bases from V and 0 from J; bases not matched to a gene: 6. The CDR3 loop spans 16 amino acids. DNA for the CDR3: TGTGCCAGCAGCGAAGGGAGGGACTCGAACACCGGGGAGCTGTTTTTT. Translated: CASSEGRDSNTGELFF.

V gene TRBV3-1 (or the pseudogene TRBV3-2) combines with J gene TRBJ2-2, with 12 nucleotides matching TRBD2. CDR3 size: 15 residues. V shed 1 base and J 6 bases; nucleotides not matched to a gene: 0. From germline, CDR1 is LGHDT and CDR2 YNNKEL (reference sequence). CDR3 nucleotide sequence: TGTGCCAGCAGCCAAGGACTAGCGGGAGCCGGGGAGCTGTTTTTT. Residues: CASSQGLAGAGELFF.

V and J are TRBV5-4 and TRBJ1-2; D is possibly TRBD1 (6 bases). The germline CDR1 and CDR2 sequences are SGHNT and YYREEE (reference sequence). Trimming pared 2 bases from V and 8 bases from J, leaving 19 bases between. The CDR3 covers 15 residues. CDR3 DNA: TGTGCCAGCAGCTTTCGGCGACAGGCCATGGAAGGCTACACCTTC. This translates into CASSFRRQAMEGYTF.

The chain joins TRBV10-1 to TRBJ2-7; 16 bases are shared with TRBD2. Germline V gene lookup returns CDR1 WNHNN and CDR2 SYGVQD (reference sequence). CDR3 size: 17 residues. J lost 4 bases, V lost 6 bases, and 9 bases had no gene match. CDR3 loop: CASRGTSGRAWGYEQYF. CDR3 bases: TGCGCCAGCAGGGGGACTAGCGGGAGGGCCTGGGGATACGAGCAGTACTTC.

The chain is built from TRBV11-3 and TRBJ2-1; possibly TRBD2 for D (5 bases). The CDR3 loop spans 15 amino acids. V lost 5 bases and J 2 bases, leaving 13 bases between the germline ends. Germline CDR1 is SGHNT and CDR2 is YENEEA. The CDR3 is CASSPGGGAYNEQFF. CDR3 DNA: TGTGCCAGCAGCCCCGGAGGAGGTGCCTACAATGAGCAGTTCTTC.

V is TRBV2 and J is TRBJ2-3; tentatively, D is TRBD2 (6 bases). CDR3 length: 12 residues. The germline gives CDR1 SNHLY, CDR2 FYNNEI. Trimming left V 1 base short and J 8 bases short, with 7 bases between. The CDR3 region is CASSEEGGTQYF. Here the CDR3 DNA reads TGTGCCAGCAGTGAAGAGGGAGGTACGCAGTATTTT.

This chain joins TRBV6-5 and TRBJ2-7, with 7 bases that match TRBD2. Germline loops: CDR1 MNHEY, CDR2 SVGAGI. The CDR3 is 15 residues long. Unmatched junction bases numbered 8, after V lost 4 bases and J lost 2 bases. CDR3 coding DNA: TGTGCCAGCAGTTTGCTAACGGGAGGCACCTACGAGCAGTACTTC. Its protein is CASSLLTGGTYEQYF.

CDR3 amino acids: CASSNRGPRNSPLHF. The CDR3 DNA reads TGTGCCAGCAGTAACAGGGGGCCACGTAATTCACCCCTCCACTTT. The V and J genes are TRBV6-5 and TRBJ1-6, with 9 bases matching TRBD1. With V trimmed by 5 bases and J by 6 bases, 5 bases remained unmatched. The CDR3 is made up of 15 amino acids. In germline, CDR1 is MNHEY, CDR2 SVGAGI.

The chain joins TRBV24-1 to TRBJ1-1, with D perhaps matching TRBD1 (5 bases). Germline-derived CDR1 and CDR2 are KGHDR and SFDVKD. This CDR3 has 13 amino acids. V lost 5 bases, J lost 6 bases, and 12 bases lay in between. The CDR3 sequence: CATSAGGVSEAFF. The CDR3 DNA follows: TGTGCCACCAGTGCAGGAGGGGTATCTGAAGCTTTCTTT.